These 20 T cell receptor beta chains share one sample of origin, sequenced in a study of T cells expressing NK-cell markers. TCRdb derives one entry per CDR3 protein from the 5' RACE reads, leaving out DNA. The sample has around 280,000 distinct CDR3 sequences. Specimen: blood T cells: a sorted CD56 or NKG2C T cell subset, CD4+ or CD8+ T cells, or bulk PBMC T cells (not recorded which). The receptor source for this set is a man in his late teens or twenties in good health.

The V and J genes are TRBV12-3 or TRBV12-4 and TRBJ2-2; TCRdb's D gene call, TRBD2, goes unchecked for lack of DNA. The CDR3 extends over 13 amino acids. CDR3: CASSTSLTGELFF.

The chain carries TRBV7-2 and TRBJ1-1; TCRdb calls TRBD1, which cannot be checked without DNA. This CDR3 has 13 residues. Looked up from germline, CDR1 is SGHTA and CDR2 is FQGNSA. This chain's CDR3 is CASSPMGRAEAFF.

V is TRBV4-3 and J is TRBJ1-5; the TCRdb call, TRBD1, lacks DNA for checking. The CDR3 is 14 residues long. The germline gives CDR1 LGHNA, CDR2 YSLEER. This CDR3 reads CASSQEREGQPQHF.

V is TRBV10-2 and J is TRBJ2-3; TCRdb selects TRBD2, and the lack of DNA leaves this call unchecked. Germline CDR1 reads WSHSY; CDR2 reads SAAADI. The length of the CDR3 is 15 residues. The CDR3 here is CASSETSGGLNTQYF.

The genes are TRBV4-1 and TRBJ2-1; with no DNA, the TCRdb D assignment of TRBD1 cannot be verified. The CDR3 sequence is 11 residues long. CDR1 MGHRA and CDR2 YSYEKL come from the germline V gene. This CDR3 reads CASSSGPEQFF.

V usage is TRBV20-1 and J usage is TRBJ1-2. The CDR3 length is 13 residues. From germline, CDR1 is DFQATT and CDR2 SNEGSKA (reference sequence). CDR3 residues: CSARSDRGYGYTF.

This sequence joins TRBV4-1 and TRBJ1-5; TCRdb gives TRBD1 as the D gene, but with no DNA this cannot be confirmed. CDR3 length equals 16 residues. CDR1 is MGHRA, CDR2 YSYEKL, per germline. Here the CDR3 reads CASSQDQGDSNQPQHF.

The V gene is TRBV5-1, the J gene TRBJ2-5; TCRdb proposes TRBD1, but this gene call is untestable without DNA. From germline, CDR1 is SGHRS and CDR2 YFSETQ. The CDR3 consists of 15 residues. The CDR3 loop is CASSLALDRQETQYF.

The V call is TRBV4-1, the J call TRBJ1-1. The CDR3 is made up of 15 amino acids. Germline V gene sequence: CDR1 MGHRA, CDR2 YSYEKL. The chain's CDR3 is CASSQERTMNTEAFF.

This rearrangement joins TRBV12-3 or TRBV12-4 to TRBJ2-2; TCRdb selects TRBD2, and the lack of DNA leaves this call unchecked. The CDR3 is 17 residues long. The CDR3 protein is CASSLPLLAGDTGELFF.

The chain is built from TRBV4-1 and TRBJ2-4; the D gene TCRdb calls, TRBD1, cannot be checked with no DNA. The CDR3 spans 12 residues. The germline gives CDR1 MGHRA, CDR2 YSYEKL. The CDR3 region is CASSQAGGAQYF.

V gene TRBV20-1 combines with J gene TRBJ2-7; absent DNA, TCRdb's TRBD1 call cannot be checked. The CDR3 length is 14 residues. Germline V gene data show CDR1 as DFQATT and CDR2 as SNEGSKA (reference sequence). The CDR3 reads CSANRDRVFYEQYF.

The V and J genes are TRBV6-1 and TRBJ2-5; absent DNA, TCRdb's TRBD1 call cannot be checked. The CDR3 runs to 16 residues. Germline CDR1 MNHNS, CDR2 SASEGT. CDR3 amino acids: CASDTHSGQVIETQYF.

V usage is TRBV24-1 and J usage is TRBJ2-3. Per germline, CDR1 KGHDR and CDR2 SFDVKD. The CDR3 is 14 residues long. CDR3 sequence reads: CATRTYPSTDTQYF.

CDR3 amino acids: CASSTFTDTQYF. This chain uses TRBV7-6 with TRBJ2-3. The CDR3 runs to 12 residues. Per germline, CDR1 SGHVS and CDR2 FNYEAQ.

This chain joins TRBV7-9 and TRBJ1-1; TCRdb outputs TRBD1, but without DNA this stays unchecked. Germline values: CDR1 SEHNR, CDR2 FQNEAQ (reference sequence). The CDR3 extends over 14 amino acids. This CDR3 reads CASSSQGTNTEAFF. Full variable domain (remainder filled in from reference TRBV7-9 and TRBJ1-1): DTGVSQNPRHKITKRGQNVTFRCDPISEHNRLYWYRQTLGQGPEFLTYFQNEAQLEKSRLLSDRFSAERPKGSFSTLEIQRTEQGDSAMYLCASSSQGTNTEAFFGQGTRLTVV.

This chain joins TRBV20-1 and TRBJ2-3; TCRdb indicates TRBD2, and absent DNA this call remains unverified. The CDR3 spans 16 residues. From germline, CDR1 is DFQATT and CDR2 SNEGSKA (reference sequence). The CDR3 protein is CSARDGDSGFTDTQYF.

The V call is TRBV5-1, the J call TRBJ2-7; TCRdb outputs TRBD1, but without DNA this stays unchecked. CDR3 length: 12 residues. Looked up from germline, CDR1 is SGHRS and CDR2 is YFSETQ. The CDR3 loop reads CASRQGVSQQYF.

The rearrangement uses TRBV2 and TRBJ2-2. The CDR3 has 13 residues. Germline V gene data show CDR1 as SNHLY and CDR2 as FYNNEI. The CDR3 here is CASSGNAPGELFF. Supplemented by reference TRBV2 and TRBJ2-2, the full variable domain reads EPEVTQTPSHQVTQMGQEVILRCVPISNHLYFYWYRQILGQKVEFLVSFYNNEISEKSEIFDDQFSVERPDGSNFTLKIRSTKLEDSAMYFCASSGNAPGELFFGEGSRLTVL.

CDR3 protein: CSVRLGIAKNIQYF. J is TRBJ2-4 and V is TRBV29-1. The CDR3 is 14 residues long. Germline CDR1 and CDR2: SQVTM and ANQGSEA.